The rows below give T cell receptor beta chains drawn from one sample of a study of response to subunit inactivated influenza vaccine. TCRdb passed the RT-PCR reads through MiXCR, listing each CDR3 protein once. The sample records 650,000 or so distinct CDR3 sequences, around 15% being singletons. The sequences come from PBMCs from blood, collected around 14 days before vaccination. The source is a man aged 50-59 years who received an inactivated influenza vaccine. Both conserved end residues are part of each CDR3. The D gene is left open where the match is weak. A clone size is listed for some rows: how often the clone was seen (once, few, many), or a class if it is expanded.

j_gene: TRBJ1-1; abundance: many; v_gene: TRBV2; d_gene: .; CDR3nt: TGTGCCAGCAAGCTCAACACTGAAGCTTTCTTT; CDR3aa: CASKLNTEAFF
j_gene: TRBJ2-3; abundance: .; v_gene: TRBV5-1; d_gene: .; CDR3nt: TGCGCCAGCAGCTTGGACACAGGGAGCGGATCAGATACGCAGTATTTT; CDR3aa: CASSLDTGSGSDTQYF
j_gene: TRBJ2-7; abundance: .; v_gene: TRBV7-9; d_gene: .; CDR3nt: TGTGCCAGCGAGGGGCCCGACGAGCAGTACTTC; CDR3aa: CASEGPDEQYF
j_gene: TRBJ2-5; abundance: few; v_gene: TRBV28; d_gene: .; CDR3nt: TGTGCCAGCAGTACGACTGTGACCCAGTACTTC; CDR3aa: CASSTTVTQYF
j_gene: TRBJ1-1; abundance: few; v_gene: TRBV20-1; d_gene: .; CDR3nt: TGCAGTGCTAGAGCTGGGGGAGGGACTGAAGCTTTCTTT; CDR3aa: CSARAGGGTEAFF
j_gene: TRBJ1-5; abundance: .; v_gene: TRBV6-1; d_gene: TRBD1; CDR3nt: TGTGCCAGCAGCGACACAGGGGGTACTAATCAGCCCCAGCATTTT; CDR3aa: CASSDTGGTNQPQHF
j_gene: TRBJ1-1; abundance: few; v_gene: TRBV20-1; d_gene: .; CDR3nt: TGCAGTGCTAGAGACCCGGTTGGCGTAGAAGCTTTCTTT; CDR3aa: CSARDPVGVEAFF
j_gene: TRBJ1-2; abundance: few; v_gene: TRBV29-1; d_gene: .; CDR3nt: TGCAGCGTTGAGCGGGACGATGGCTACACCTTC; CDR3aa: CSVERDDGYTF
j_gene: TRBJ2-2; abundance: .; v_gene: TRBV9; d_gene: TRBD2; CDR3nt: TGTGCCAGCTCCATCGTTAGCGGGGGGAACACCGGGGAGCTGTTTTTT; CDR3aa: CASSIVSGGNTGELFF
j_gene: TRBJ2-5; abundance: .; v_gene: TRBV6-5; d_gene: .; CDR3nt: TGTGCCAGCAGTTACTCGATCTCCGGGGCCCAGTACTTC; CDR3aa: CASSYSISGAQYF
j_gene: TRBJ2-1; abundance: .; v_gene: TRBV28; d_gene: .; CDR3nt: TGTGCCAGCAGTTTCCGAATTAAGGATGAGCAGTTCTTC; CDR3aa: CASSFRIKDEQFF
j_gene: TRBJ1-1; abundance: .; v_gene: TRBV4-1; d_gene: TRBD1; CDR3nt: TGCGCCAGCAGCCGGGCCTCGGGACAGGCGTCTCCTGAAGCTTTCTTT; CDR3aa: CASSRASGQASPEAFF
j_gene: TRBJ1-5; abundance: .; v_gene: TRBV7-8; d_gene: .; CDR3nt: TGTGCCAGCAGCCCATGGCGCAGTTCGATGGGTCAGCCCCAGCATTTT; CDR3aa: CASSPWRSSMGQPQHF
j_gene: TRBJ2-7; abundance: few; v_gene: TRBV29-1; d_gene: .; CDR3nt: TGCAGCGTGCGGGACTTAGGGAGAGTGCAGTACTTC; CDR3aa: CSVRDLGRVQYF
j_gene: TRBJ2-4; abundance: few; v_gene: TRBV11-2; d_gene: .; CDR3nt: TGTGCCAGCAGAAGACTAGCCAAAAACATTCAGTACTTC; CDR3aa: CASRRLAKNIQYF
j_gene: TRBJ1-5; abundance: few; v_gene: TRBV10-3; d_gene: .; CDR3nt: TGTGCCATCAGTGTGAGGTCGGATCAGCCCCAGCATTTT; CDR3aa: CAISVRSDQPQHF
j_gene: TRBJ2-7; abundance: few; v_gene: TRBV4-1; d_gene: .; CDR3nt: TGCGCCAGCAGCCAAGTCCCGGAGGGTTCCTACGAGCAGTACTTC; CDR3aa: CASSQVPEGSYEQYF
j_gene: TRBJ2-1; abundance: many; v_gene: TRBV28; d_gene: .; CDR3nt: TGTGCCAGTGGGGGCGGATTTGAGCAGTTCTTC; CDR3aa: CASGGGFEQFF
j_gene: TRBJ2-1; abundance: few; v_gene: TRBV7-3; d_gene: .; CDR3nt: TGTGCCAGCAGTCCTGACAGTCACAATGAGCAGTTCTTC; CDR3aa: CASSPDSHNEQFF
j_gene: TRBJ2-3; abundance: .; v_gene: TRBV27; d_gene: TRBD2; CDR3nt: TGTGCCAGCAGTTTATTTCTAGCGGGAACAGATACGCAGTATTTT; CDR3aa: CASSLFLAGTDTQYF
j_gene: TRBJ2-2; abundance: few; v_gene: TRBV7-9; d_gene: TRBD2; CDR3nt: TGTGCCAGCAGTCTAGGACTAGCGGGAAAGTCCGGGGAGCTGTTTTTT; CDR3aa: CASSLGLAGKSGELFF
j_gene: TRBJ1-1; abundance: .; v_gene: TRBV6-1; d_gene: .; CDR3nt: TGTGCCAGCAAAGCCTACGCGACAGGTGAAGCTTTCTTT; CDR3aa: CASKAYATGEAFF
j_gene: TRBJ2-5; abundance: .; v_gene: TRBV2; d_gene: .; CDR3nt: TGTGCCAGCAGTGAGGGCCGGGGGCAAGAGACCCAGTACTTC; CDR3aa: CASSEGRGQETQYF
j_gene: TRBJ2-4; abundance: many; v_gene: TRBV11-2; d_gene: .; CDR3nt: TGTGCCAGCAGCTTCGTACAGGGAAAGTTCATTCAGTACTTC; CDR3aa: CASSFVQGKFIQYF
j_gene: TRBJ2-5; abundance: few; v_gene: TRBV9; d_gene: .; CDR3nt: TGTGCCAGCAGCGTAGGGACAACACAAGAGACCCAGTACTTC; CDR3aa: CASSVGTTQETQYF
j_gene: TRBJ1-5; abundance: few; v_gene: TRBV6-5; d_gene: .; CDR3nt: TGTGCCAGCAGTTACACGCCATCAGGGCAGCCCCAGCATTTT; CDR3aa: CASSYTPSGQPQHF
j_gene: TRBJ1-1; abundance: many; v_gene: TRBV5-1; d_gene: .; CDR3nt: TGCGCCAGCAGCTTGGGCACCCAGAACACTGAAGCTTTCTTT; CDR3aa: CASSLGTQNTEAFF
j_gene: TRBJ2-1; abundance: .; v_gene: TRBV28; d_gene: TRBD1; CDR3nt: TGTGCCAGCAGATCCGGACAGGACAATGAGCAGTTCTTC; CDR3aa: CASRSGQDNEQFF
j_gene: TRBJ2-1; abundance: few; v_gene: TRBV4-3; d_gene: TRBD2; CDR3nt: TGCGCCAGCAGCCAAGATGTCCCCGGGGGGGCCTTCAATGAGCAGTTCTTC; CDR3aa: CASSQDVPGGAFNEQFF
j_gene: TRBJ1-2; abundance: few; v_gene: TRBV7-3; d_gene: TRBD1; CDR3nt: TGTGCCAGCAGCCCATCCCCAGGGGGAGGCTACACCTTC; CDR3aa: CASSPSPGGGYTF
j_gene: TRBJ2-7; abundance: few; v_gene: TRBV7-3; d_gene: .; CDR3nt: TGTGCCAGCAGCCCCTTGGGGGGTGAGGGTTACGAGCAGTACTTC; CDR3aa: CASSPLGGEGYEQYF
j_gene: TRBJ2-5; abundance: .; v_gene: TRBV19; d_gene: TRBD1; CDR3nt: TGTGCCAGTAGCACTGGGACAGATCAAGAGACCCAGTACTTC; CDR3aa: CASSTGTDQETQYF
j_gene: TRBJ2-1; abundance: few; v_gene: TRBV2; d_gene: TRBD1; CDR3nt: TGTGCCATCATAGACAGGGGACACGGTAATGAGCAGTTCTTC; CDR3aa: CAIIDRGHGNEQFF
j_gene: TRBJ2-7; abundance: .; v_gene: TRBV18; d_gene: TRBD1; CDR3nt: TGTGCCAGCTCAGAAACGGGACAGGGTATCAAGCAGTACTTC; CDR3aa: CASSETGQGIKQYF
j_gene: TRBJ2-1; abundance: .; v_gene: TRBV20-1; d_gene: TRBD1; CDR3nt: TGCAGTGCCCGGGACAGGGGGCCGGTCAATGAGCAGTTCTTC; CDR3aa: CSARDRGPVNEQFF
j_gene: TRBJ2-2; abundance: .; v_gene: TRBV4-2; d_gene: .; CDR3nt: TGTGCCAGCAGCCAAGCGGGGGCAGCGAACACCGGGGAGCTGTTTTTT; CDR3aa: CASSQAGAANTGELFF
j_gene: TRBJ1-2; abundance: few; v_gene: TRBV29-1; d_gene: .; CDR3nt: TGCAGCACAGTTACAGGGATCAGCTACACCTTC; CDR3aa: CSTVTGISYTF
j_gene: TRBJ2-5; abundance: .; v_gene: TRBV5-6; d_gene: TRBD2; CDR3nt: TGTGCCAGCAGCTACCTGGGACTAGCGGGTGAGACCCAGTACTTC; CDR3aa: CASSYLGLAGETQYF
j_gene: TRBJ2-7; abundance: .; v_gene: TRBV20-1; d_gene: .; CDR3nt: TGCAGTGCTAGACTTAACTCCTACGAGCAGTACTTC; CDR3aa: CSARLNSYEQYF
j_gene: TRBJ2-5; abundance: .; v_gene: TRBV24-1; d_gene: .; CDR3nt: TGTGCCACCAGTGATGGAGGGTTTGAGACCCAGTACTTC; CDR3aa: CATSDGGFETQYF
j_gene: TRBJ2-1; abundance: few; v_gene: TRBV5-5; d_gene: .; CDR3nt: TGTGCCAGCAGCTTGGGAATTAGCTCCTACAATGAGCAGTTCTTC; CDR3aa: CASSLGISSYNEQFF
j_gene: TRBJ2-1; abundance: few; v_gene: TRBV6-1; d_gene: .; CDR3nt: TGTGCCAGCAGTCCAAGGGACTTCGCTAGCTCCTACAATGAGCAGTTCTTC; CDR3aa: CASSPRDFASSYNEQFF
j_gene: TRBJ2-2; abundance: few; v_gene: TRBV6-2/TRBV6-3; d_gene: TRBD1; CDR3nt: TGTGCCACCGGGGGACAGGGGGCGCAGAACACCGGGGAGCTGTTTTTT; CDR3aa: CATGGQGAQNTGELFF
j_gene: TRBJ2-1; abundance: .; v_gene: TRBV6-2/TRBV6-3; d_gene: .; CDR3nt: TGTGCCAGCAGTTACGCCCGTTCCTTCAATGAGCAGTTCTTC; CDR3aa: CASSYARSFNEQFF
j_gene: TRBJ2-2; abundance: few; v_gene: TRBV6-2/TRBV6-3; d_gene: TRBD2; CDR3nt: TGTGCCAGCACGAACGGGGGGGACACCGGGGAGCTGTTTTTT; CDR3aa: CASTNGGDTGELFF
j_gene: TRBJ2-5; abundance: .; v_gene: TRBV6-1; d_gene: TRBD1; CDR3nt: TGTGCCAGCACCCGGACAGGGGGTTCGGAGACCCAGTACTTC; CDR3aa: CASTRTGGSETQYF
j_gene: TRBJ2-3; abundance: many; v_gene: TRBV12-3/TRBV12-4; d_gene: .; CDR3nt: TGTGCCAGTCGTAGGGAGGACACGCAGTATTTT; CDR3aa: CASRREDTQYF
j_gene: TRBJ2-7; abundance: .; v_gene: TRBV10-3; d_gene: .; CDR3nt: TGTGCCACCTTTGGCGGGACGACATCCTACGAGCAGTACTTC; CDR3aa: CATFGGTTSYEQYF
j_gene: TRBJ1-1; abundance: .; v_gene: TRBV2; d_gene: .; CDR3nt: TGTGCCAGCAGTGGAGGAGTGAACACTGAAGCTTTCTTT; CDR3aa: CASSGGVNTEAFF
j_gene: TRBJ2-7; abundance: once; v_gene: TRBV12-3/TRBV12-4; d_gene: .; CDR3nt: TGTGCCAGCAGTTCCCCAGACAGTGGATCCTACGAGCAGTACTTC; CDR3aa: CASSSPDSGSYEQYF
j_gene: TRBJ2-4; abundance: few; v_gene: TRBV4-1; d_gene: TRBD1; CDR3nt: TGCGCCAGCAGCCAAGAGGGTACAGGGGGAGGCATTCAGTACTTC; CDR3aa: CASSQEGTGGGIQYF